This entry lists 21 T cell receptor beta chains sequenced from one sample in a study of cytomegalovirus exposure and HLA in healthy donors. PCR employed 60 Vbeta and 13 Jbeta primers. The assay was immunoSEQ multiplex PCR, and TCRdb's table has in-frame clones only and misses some. This table has approximately 190,000 clones, approximately 78% appearing once. Sequencing was performed on PBMCs. The receptors stem from a woman aged 18-30 years in good health and CMV-seronegative.

This chain uses TRBV5-4 with TRBJ2-3; 9 nucleotides line up with TRBD2. This CDR3 is 16 amino acids long. With V trimmed by 4 bases and J by 3 bases, 9 bases remained unmatched. Germline V gene data show CDR1 as SGHNT and CDR2 as YYREEE (reference sequence). Here the CDR3 DNA reads TGTGCCAGCAGCCCAAAGGCTAGCGGGGATACAGATACGCAGTATTTT. Translation: CASSPKASGDTDTQYF.

In this sample, this clone turned up a few times. The chain employs TRBV23-1 and TRBJ1-1; a weak D match, TRBD1 (6 bases). TRBV23-1 counts as an open reading frame of uncertain function. Trimming removed 2 bases from V and 3 bases from J, with 25 bases in between. The CDR3 consists of 19 residues. The CDR3 loop is CASSQTPFGERGNDTEAFF. CDR3 in DNA: TGCGCCAGCAGTCAAACCCCATTCGGGGAAAGGGGGAACGACACTGAAGCTTTCTTT.

The V and J genes are TRBV13 and TRBJ1-4; a weak D match, TRBD1 (6 bases). Germline loops: CDR1 PRHDT, CDR2 FYEKMQ (reference sequence). The CDR3 length is 12 residues. The germline V and J ends were trimmed by 2 bases and 15 bases, with 13 bases remaining between them. The CDR3 loop is CASSLSQGPMFF. CDR3 nucleotide sequence: TGTGCCAGCAGCTTATCACAGGGACCTATGTTTTTT. Together with reference TRBV13 and TRBJ1-4, the CDR3 gives the full variable domain: AAGVIQSPRHLIKEKRETATLKCYPIPRHDTVYWYQQGPGQDPQFLISFYEKMQSDKGSIPDRFSAQQFSDYHSELNMSSLELGDSALYFCASSLSQGPMFFGSGTQLSVL.

This clone occurred once. The rearrangement joins TRBV6-5 to TRBJ2-1; D perhaps matches TRBD2 (5 bases). Germline CDR1 is MNHEY and CDR2 is SVGAGI. V was pared by 0 bases and J by 9 bases, with 6 bases between. This CDR3 region has 12 residues. The CDR3 nucleotides are TGTGCCAGCAGTTACTCGCGGGTTGAGCAGTTCTTC. Its protein is CASSYSRVEQFF.

The J gene is TRBJ2-2, the V gene TRBV5-1; 7 bases agree with TRBD1. Germline V lookup: CDR1 SGHRS, CDR2 YFSETQ. This CDR3 region has 15 residues. The J segment lost 2 bases and the V segment lost 6 bases, leaving 7 bases of the junction unmatched. Here the CDR3 reads CASTLGQDNTGELFF. Written as DNA, the CDR3 is TGCGCCAGCACCCTCGGACAGGATAACACCGGGGAGCTGTTTTTT.

The chain couples TRBV5-1 to TRBJ2-7, with D perhaps matching TRBD2 (6 bases). The V end was cut by 2 bases, the J end by 9 bases, with 15 bases between. This CDR3 has 13 amino acids. CDR1 is SGHRS, CDR2 YFSETQ, per germline. CDR3: CASSFGSEVRQYF. For the CDR3, the DNA is TGCGCCAGCAGCTTCGGGAGCGAAGTCAGGCAGTACTTC.

This clone was observed once. The CDR3 DNA is TGCGCCAGCAGCTTGGGAGGGACAGGGGACCTAGGGTTGTTAGCCAAAAACATTCAGTACTTC. It is translated as CASSLGGTGDLGLLAKNIQYF. The chain is built from TRBV5-1 and TRBJ2-4, with 10 nucleotides matching TRBD1. The CDR3 loop spans 21 amino acids. J lost 0 bases, V lost 0 bases, and 15 bases had no gene match. Germline V CDR1 and CDR2: SGHRS, YFSETQ.

This chain connects TRBV15 to TRBJ2-1; D is perhaps TRBD1 (5 bases). Between the trimmed V and J ends, which lost 5 bases and 0 bases, there was a span of 17 bases. The CDR3 extends over 17 amino acids. Germline CDR1 and CDR2: LNHNV and YYDKDF (reference sequence). The CDR3: CATSPRGSHSSYNEQFF. In nucleotides, the CDR3 is TGTGCCACCAGCCCAAGGGGAAGTCACAGCTCCTACAATGAGCAGTTCTTC.

As to this clone: A junction boundary mismatches the germline segment, possibly from a read error. This chain joins TRBV7-9 and TRBJ1-1; weak D call: TRBD1 (6 bases). This CDR3 region has 18 residues. Germline lookup yields CDR1 SEHNR and CDR2 FQNEAQ (reference sequence). The CDR3 here is CSSSLVVTLGADDTEAFF. CDR3 nucleotide sequence: TGTTCCAGCAGCTTAGTAGTCACCCTGGGGGCTGATGACACTGAAGCTTTCTTT.

The CDR3 here is CASSQDTEAFF. CDR3 coding DNA: TGCGCCAGCAGTCAGGATACTGAAGCTTTCTTT. The J gene is TRBJ1-1, the V gene TRBV10-1; D gene uncertain. Germline assignment: CDR1 WNHNN and CDR2 SYGVQD (reference sequence). The V gene lost 5 bases and the J gene lost 5 bases, with 6 bases spanning the gap. The CDR3 loop spans 11 amino acids.

The chain's CDR3 is CASSTRTGSWETQYF. The CDR3 DNA reads as TGTGCCAGCAGCACCCGGACAGGGAGCTGGGAGACCCAGTACTTC. This sequence joins TRBV9 and TRBJ2-5; 8 bases agree with TRBD1. Germline V gene data show CDR1 as SGDLS and CDR2 as YYNGEE. This CDR3 contains 15 residues. J gave up 5 bases and V 4 bases, and 10 bases lay outside the gene matches.

This rearrangement joins TRBV7-9 to TRBJ1-5, with 10 bases aligning to TRBD1. V trimming: 1 base; J trimming: 7 bases; junction bases outside the gene matches: 7. Per the germline V gene, CDR1 is SEHNR and CDR2 is FQNEAQ (reference sequence). The CDR3 has 16 residues. This chain's CDR3 is CASSLGRGQGKQPQHF. The CDR3, as DNA: TGTGCCAGCAGCTTAGGTAGGGGACAGGGGAAGCAGCCCCAGCATTTT.

This rearrangement joins TRBV6-6 to TRBJ2-1; weak D call: TRBD2 (6 bases). CDR3 length: 12 residues. Germline V gene data show CDR1 as MNHNY and CDR2 as SVGAGI (reference sequence). With 11 bases removed from V and 2 bases from J, the gap between germline ends came to 10 bases. CDR3 amino acids: CAAGGTYNEQFF. The CDR3 DNA is TGTGCCGCGGGCGGGACCTACAATGAGCAGTTCTTC.

This chain connects TRBV10-3 to TRBJ2-7; TRBD2 matches at 8 bases. Germline CDR1 ENHRY, CDR2 SYGVKD. The CDR3 is 14 residues long. V gave up 7 bases and J gave up 5 bases; unmatched junction bases: 10. The CDR3 loop reads CAINRAPGGDEQYF. Here the CDR3 DNA reads TGTGCCATCAATCGGGCCCCGGGGGGGGACGAGCAGTACTTC.

J is TRBJ2-7 and V is TRBV20-1; D remains ambiguous. The CDR3 consists of 11 residues. V was cut by 5 bases and J by 7 bases, with 12 bases left in between. The germline V gene encodes CDR1 DFQATT and CDR2 SNEGSKA (reference sequence). The CDR3 coding sequence is TGCAGTGCTGGGCTTGTTAGGGAGCAGTACTTC. This sequence encodes CSAGLVREQYF.

This clone was counted a few times. This chain joins TRBV27 and TRBJ2-7; TRBD2 matches at 11 bases. The CDR3 runs 18 residues. The V and J ends lost 7 bases and 3 bases, in that order; junction bases with no gene match: 17. Germline assignment: CDR1 MNHEY and CDR2 SMNVEV (reference sequence). The CDR3, as DNA: TGTGCCAGCATTGGGGGACAGGTCTCCCTAGCGGGAGGCTACGAGCAGTACTTC. Translated: CASIGGQVSLAGGYEQYF.

The chain links TRBV6-5 to TRBJ1-2; the match to TRBD1 covers 7 bases. Germline lookup yields CDR1 MNHEY and CDR2 SVGAGI. The CDR3 extends over 13 amino acids. V lost 3 bases, J lost 7 bases, and 5 bases stayed unmatched. The CDR3 DNA reads as TGTGCCAGCAGTTATTCACAGGGGTTTGGCTACACCTTC. Its translation: CASSYSQGFGYTF.

The chain uses TRBV9 and TRBJ2-3; weak D call: TRBD2 (5 bases). Per germline, CDR1 SGDLS and CDR2 YYNGEE. The V and J ends lost 3 bases and 2 bases respectively, with 13 bases between them. CDR3 size: 15 residues. CDR3 amino acids: CASSGGSDATDTQYF. The CDR3 DNA sequence: TGTGCCAGCAGCGGAGGGTCCGATGCCACAGATACGCAGTATTTT.

This sequence joins TRBV27 and TRBJ1-5; D not resolved. The length of the CDR3 is 13 residues. Germline CDR1 is MNHEY and CDR2 is SMNVEV (reference sequence). The germline V and J ends were trimmed by 5 bases and 6 bases, with 11 bases remaining between them. CDR3 residues: CASSPAGGQPQHF. CDR3 DNA: TGTGCCAGCAGTCCTGCCGGCGGTCAGCCCCAGCATTTT.

CDR3 nucleotide sequence: TGTGCCAGCAGCTTATTTGGGACAAGAGCTAACTATGGCTACACCTTC. Amino acid sequence: CASSLFGTRANYGYTF. The chain joins TRBV7-9 to TRBJ1-2; tentatively, D is TRBD1 (6 bases). Germline V lookup: CDR1 SEHNR, CDR2 FQNEAQ (reference sequence). The CDR3 loop spans 16 amino acids. V lost 2 bases, J lost 0 bases, and 13 bases lay in between.

The rearrangement uses TRBV10-1 and TRBJ2-1; D possibly corresponds to TRBD2 (5 bases). The CDR3 sequence is 13 residues long. Germline CDR1 is WNHNN and CDR2 is SYGVQD (reference sequence). V gave up 0 bases and J gave up 9 bases, with 9 bases separating them. CDR3 protein: CASSESGGFEQFF. In DNA, the CDR3 is TGCGCCAGCAGTGAGTCAGGCGGGTTTGAGCAGTTCTTC.